The 18 T cell receptor beta chains in this list originate from one sample, sequenced in a study of blood T cell repertoires in COVID-19. Profiling relied on immunoSEQ multiplex PCR, and the TCRdb table lists in-frame clones only, not all of them. The sample records around 140,000 clones, 75% to 90% being singletons. Sequenced sample: PBMCs or T cells enriched from blood (not recorded which). The receptors stem from a man in his sixties who had recovered from COVID-19.

This chain connects TRBV6-5 to TRBJ2-2, with 9 bases that match TRBD2. The germline CDR1 and CDR2 sequences are MNHEY and SVGAGI. V dropped 6 bases and J dropped 5; count of bases not matched to a gene: 7. The CDR3 contains 15 residues. CDR3 amino acids: CASRTSGGNTGELFF. The CDR3 nucleotides are TGTGCCAGCAGAACCAGCGGGGGGAATACCGGGGAGCTGTTTTTT.

This sequence joins TRBV18 and TRBJ2-2; 7 bases line up with TRBD2. The length of the CDR3 is 13 residues. Looked up from germline, CDR1 is KGHSH and CDR2 is LQKENI. J gave up 6 bases and V 5 bases, and 3 bases lay outside the gene matches. CDR3 sequence reads: CASSSGKAGELFF. In DNA, the CDR3 is TGTGCCAGCTCAAGCGGGAAGGCCGGGGAGCTGTTTTTT.

The gene calls are TRBV18 and TRBJ2-2, with 7 bases aligning to TRBD2. Per the germline V gene, CDR1 is KGHSH and CDR2 is LQKENI. The CDR3 extends over 16 amino acids. J gave up 0 bases and V 4 bases, and 5 bases lay outside the gene matches. CDR3 bases: TGTGCCAGCTCACTGGGAGGGGCCTCGAACACCGGGGAGCTGTTTTTT. Residues: CASSLGGASNTGELFF.

The CDR3 reads CASRPWGGTEAFF. The CDR3 region has the DNA TGTGCCAGCAGGCCTTGGGGGGGCACTGAAGCTTTCTTT. This chain uses TRBV27 with TRBJ1-1; D is possibly TRBD1 (5 bases). In germline, CDR1 is MNHEY, CDR2 SMNVEV (reference sequence). The V gene lost 6 bases and the J gene lost 4 bases, with 12 bases spanning the gap. The CDR3 has 13 amino acids.

The V gene is TRBV9, the J gene TRBJ2-1; 10 positions match TRBD1. V was pared by 1 base and J by 8 bases, with 9 bases of the junction left unmatched. Germline loops: CDR1 SGDLS, CDR2 YYNGEE. The CDR3 runs to 16 residues. The CDR3 protein is CASSVTMGQGIHEQFF. CDR3 coding DNA: TGTGCCAGCAGCGTAACCATGGGACAGGGGATCCATGAGCAGTTCTTC.

The chain combines TRBV24-1 with TRBJ1-6; 9 positions agree with TRBD1. Germline CDR1 is KGHDR and CDR2 is SFDVKD. Losses at the gene ends were 4 bases for V and 6 bases for J; bases not matched to a gene: 15. The CDR3 extends over 19 amino acids. CDR3 sequence (DNA): TGTGCCACCAGTGACCGTCCCGGGACAGGGTTCGTAGCTAATTCACCCCTCCACTTT. Residues: CATSDRPGTGFVANSPLHF.

CDR3 bases: TGTGCCAGCACGTGGGGGCTTCAGAGCAATCAGCCCCAGCATTTT. Its translation: CASTWGLQSNQPQHF. This chain joins TRBV6-5 and TRBJ1-5; D possibly corresponds to TRBD1 (6 bases). This CDR3 has 15 residues. The germline V gene encodes CDR1 MNHEY and CDR2 SVGAGI. Trimming shortened V by 7 bases and J by 1 base, and 14 bases separated the two germline ends.

The chain carries TRBV30 and TRBJ2-1; D might be TRBD2 (5 bases). The CDR3 length is 23 residues. V lost 1 base and J lost 4, with 38 bases in between. From germline, CDR1 is GTSNPN and CDR2 SVGIG (reference sequence). CDR3 amino acids: CAWSGPPTLPGNENTWAYNEQFF. Here the CDR3 DNA reads TGTGCCTGGAGTGGACCTCCTACTTTACCGGGAAACGAAAACACTTGGGCTTACAATGAGCAGTTCTTC.

The J gene is TRBJ2-1, the V gene TRBV30; TRBD2 matches at 9 bases. CDR1 is GTSNPN and CDR2 is SVGIG in the germline V gene (reference sequence). The CDR3 extends over 14 amino acids. The V and J ends lost 5 bases and 10 bases, in that order; junction bases with no gene match: 12. This CDR3 is CAWGLFAGGREQFF. In DNA form, the CDR3 reads TGTGCCTGGGGCCTGTTCGCGGGAGGGCGGGAGCAGTTCTTC.

The V and J genes are TRBV2 and TRBJ2-2; tentatively, D is TRBD1 (6 bases). Trimming removed 8 bases at V and 6 bases at J, with 16 bases between. CDR1 is SNHLY and CDR2 is FYNNEI in the germline V gene. The CDR3 runs 14 residues. The CDR3 nucleotides read TGTGCCAGCTCAGGGGATATGATCGCCGGGGAGCTGTTTTTT. This codes for CASSGDMIAGELFF. Combining the CDR3 with reference TRBV2 and TRBJ2-2 gives the whole variable domain EPEVTQTPSHQVTQMGQEVILRCVPISNHLYFYWYRQILGQKVEFLVSFYNNEISEKSEIFDDQFSVERPDGSNFTLKIRSTKLEDSAMYFCASSGDMIAGELFFGEGSRLTVL.

The chain is built from TRBV5-6 and TRBJ2-7; D perhaps matches TRBD1 (5 bases). The CDR3 totals 15 residues. Germline lookup yields CDR1 SGHDT and CDR2 YYEEEE. Trimming shortened V by 2 bases and J by 3 bases, and 15 bases separated the two germline ends. CDR3 residues: CASSLGSGRYYEQYF. CDR3 sequence (DNA): TGTGCCAGCAGCTTAGGGTCAGGGCGGTACTACGAGCAGTACTTC.

V usage is TRBV28 and J usage is TRBJ2-7, with TRBD2 matching over 15 bases. Germline CDR1 MDHEN, CDR2 SYDVKM. This CDR3 contains 16 residues. V shed 5 bases, J shed 7 bases, and the junction held 9 bases outside the gene matches. CDR3 nucleotides: TGTGCCAGCAGTGATCCGGGACTAGCGGGGGGAAAGGAGCAGTACTTC. This translates into CASSDPGLAGGKEQYF.

The CDR3 is CASRLGVGPQHF. In nucleotides, the CDR3 is TGTGCCAGTAGGCTAGGGGTGGGGCCCCAGCATTTT. This rearrangement joins TRBV19 to TRBJ1-5, with D possibly being TRBD1 (5 bases). V lost 6 bases, J lost 9 bases, and 12 bases lay in between. The CDR3 totals 12 residues. The germline V gene has CDR1 LNHDA and CDR2 SQIVND (reference sequence).

V and J are TRBV7-9 and TRBJ2-7, with D possibly being TRBD1 (6 bases). Deletions cut 5 bases from V and 0 bases from J, with 17 bases between. In germline, CDR1 is SEHNR, CDR2 FQNEAQ (reference sequence). This CDR3 spans 16 amino acids. The CDR3 region has the DNA TGTGCCAGCAGCCCCACCCCGGGACAAGGCTCCTACGAGCAGTACTTC. It encodes CASSPTPGQGSYEQYF.

The CDR3 coding sequence is TGCGCCAGCAGCTTGGGGAGGGCCGAGCAGTACTTC. It translates to CASSLGRAEQYF. The chain combines TRBV5-1 with TRBJ2-7; a weak D match, TRBD2 (6 bases). The CDR3 consists of 12 residues. Germline CDR1 SGHRS, CDR2 YFSETQ. Trimming took off 0 bases at V and 6 bases at J, with 7 bases between the two ends.

The chain carries TRBV7-9 and TRBJ2-5, with 9 bases aligning to TRBD1. J was trimmed by 4 bases and V by 6 bases; bases with no gene match: 3. Germline V CDR1 and CDR2: SEHNR, FQNEAQ (reference sequence). The CDR3 totals 13 residues. CDR3 region: CASRGTGIETQYF. The CDR3 DNA is TGTGCCAGCAGGGGGACAGGGATAGAGACCCAGTACTTC.

This clone appeared once. The chain employs TRBV10-3 and TRBJ1-4; D is unresolved. V dropped 8 bases and J dropped 5 bases, with 6 bases sitting between them. CDR1 is ENHRY and CDR2 is SYGVKD in the germline V gene. The CDR3 has 11 residues. CDR3 in amino acids: CAIGENEKLFF. The DNA for the CDR3 is TGTGCCATCGGAGAGAATGAAAAACTGTTTTTT.

V gene TRBV14 combines with J gene TRBJ2-7; D gene uncertain. V lost 5 bases to trimming and J lost 3 bases, with 8 bases between them. This CDR3 spans 12 amino acids. The germline V gene has CDR1 SGHDN and CDR2 FVKESK. The CDR3 loop reads CASSTPGYEQYF. The CDR3 bases are TGTGCCAGCAGCACTCCCGGCTACGAGCAGTACTTC. The entire variable domain, with the rest obtained from reference TRBV14 and TRBJ2-7, is as follows: EAGVTQFPSHSVIEKGQTVTLRCDPISGHDNLYWYRRVMGKEIKFLLHFVKESKQDESGMPNNRFLAERTGGTYSTLKVQPAELEDSGVYFCASSTPGYEQYFGPGTRLTVT.